This TCR beta chain derives from a study of blood T cell repertoires in COVID-19. Study information: Some COVID-19 samples were acute and others convalescent; all came from the United States, Italy and Spain.

V shed 3 bases and J shed 5 bases, with 10 bases lying between them. The CDR3 runs to 13 residues. CDR1 and CDR2 (germline): SEHNR, FQNEAQ (reference sequence). Method: immunoSEQ multiplex PCR; TCRdb's copy keeps in-frame clones and lacks some. This sample yields roughly 100,000 clones, of which more than 85% are seen a single time; around 4.4% belongs to the top ten. This clonotype was sampled from a man in his late teens or twenties with acute or convalescent COVID-19. Sequencing was carried out using peripheral blood. The gene calls are TRBV7-9 and TRBJ2-5; D uncertain. The CDR3 coding sequence is TGTGCCAGCAGCTTTACGGGTGGGGAGACCCAGTACTTC. It yields the protein CASSFTGGETQYF.